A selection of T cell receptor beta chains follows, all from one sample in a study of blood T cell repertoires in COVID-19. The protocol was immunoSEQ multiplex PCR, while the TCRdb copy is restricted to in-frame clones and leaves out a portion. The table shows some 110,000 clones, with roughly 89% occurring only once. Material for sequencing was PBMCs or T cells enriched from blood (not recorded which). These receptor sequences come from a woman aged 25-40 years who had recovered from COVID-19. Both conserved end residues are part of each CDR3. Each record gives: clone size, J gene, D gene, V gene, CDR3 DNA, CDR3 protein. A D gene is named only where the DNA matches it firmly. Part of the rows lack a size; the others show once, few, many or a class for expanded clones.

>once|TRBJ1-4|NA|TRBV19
TGTGCCAGTAGTATATCGGACAGCTCTAATGAAAAACTGTTTTTT
CASSISDSSNEKLFF
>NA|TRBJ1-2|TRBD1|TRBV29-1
TGCAGCGTTTCTTGGACAGGGGGCTCGTTGTACTATGGCTACACCTTC
CSVSWTGGSLYYGYTF
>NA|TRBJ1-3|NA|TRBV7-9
TGTGCCAGCTCGCGCATAAGGGGGAACTCTGGAAACACCATATATTTT
CASSRIRGNSGNTIYF
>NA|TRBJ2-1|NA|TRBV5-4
TGTGCCAGCAGCTTGGGGGTAGCGGAGTTCTTC
CASSLGVAEFF
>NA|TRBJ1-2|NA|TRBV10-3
TGTGCCATCAGGCCCCTGAACGGGAACTATGGCTACACCTTC
CAIRPLNGNYGYTF
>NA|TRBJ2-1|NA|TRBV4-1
TGCGCCAGCAGCCAAGTAGGGGGGGAGAATGAGCAGTTCTTC
CASSQVGGENEQFF
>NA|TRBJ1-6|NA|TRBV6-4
TGTGCCAGCAGTGTGCGGCCGAATAATTCACCCCTCCACTTT
CASSVRPNNSPLHF
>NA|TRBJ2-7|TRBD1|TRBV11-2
TGTGCCAGCAGCCCACTGACAGGGGCCCGACCCTACGAGCAGTACTTC
CASSPLTGARPYEQYF
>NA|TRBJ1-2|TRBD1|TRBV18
TGTGCCAGCTCACCAGGGGGACAGGACTTCTACACCTTC
CASSPGGQDFYTF
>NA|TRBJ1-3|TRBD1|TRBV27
TGTGCCAGCAAAGGAAGCCGGGACAGCAACCCGGGGAGGGGAAACACCATATATTTT
CASKGSRDSNPGRGNTIYF
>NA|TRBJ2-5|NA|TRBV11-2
TGTGCCAGCAGCTTAGTTGGCACACAAGAGACCCAGTACTTC
CASSLVGTQETQYF
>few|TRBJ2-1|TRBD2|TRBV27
TGTGCCAGCAGACCACGTGGCGGGAGGGCCAATGAGCAGTTCTTC
CASRPRGGRANEQFF
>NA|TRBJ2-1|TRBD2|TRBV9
TGTGCCAGCAGCGGGGCTAGCGGACCCTACAATGAGCAGTTCTTC
CASSGASGPYNEQFF
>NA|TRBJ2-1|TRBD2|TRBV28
TGTGCCAGCAGTTTTCCGGCGGGGGTGACGCGGAATGAGCAGTTCTTC
CASSFPAGVTRNEQFF
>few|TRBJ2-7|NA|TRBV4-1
TGCGCCAGCAGCCAACAAGAACAGGGCGCAGGGCAGTACTTC
CASSQQEQGAGQYF
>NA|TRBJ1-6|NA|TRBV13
TGTGCCAGCAGCGCCCAGGGGTCGCAGGGTTCCTCACCCCTCCACTTT
CASSAQGSQGSSPLHF
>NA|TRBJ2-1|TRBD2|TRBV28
TGTGCCAGCTATAGCGGGAGGTCCCGGAGACGAAGTTACAATGAGCAGTTCTTC
CASYSGRSRRRSYNEQFF
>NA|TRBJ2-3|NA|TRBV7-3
TGTGCCAGCAGCTCGTTACTCGGGGTTAGCACAGATACGCAGTATTTT
CASSSLLGVSTDTQYF
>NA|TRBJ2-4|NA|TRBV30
TGTGCCTGGAGTGGTCTTGGGACACAAGTAAACATTCAGTACTTC
CAWSGLGTQVNIQYF
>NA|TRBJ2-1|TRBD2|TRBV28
TGTGCCAGCAGTCCCCTCCAATTACGACTAGCGGGGCCCCTTAATGAGCAGTTCTTC
CASSPLQLRLAGPLNEQFF
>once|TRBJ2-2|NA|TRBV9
TGTGCCAGCAGCGTAGCTCTTCCTACTAGCGGGGAGCTGTTTTTT
CASSVALPTSGELFF
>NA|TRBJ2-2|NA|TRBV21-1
TGTGCCAGCGTACGGTGGACAGGGGGCCTAAACACCGGGGAGCTGTTTTTT
CASVRWTGGLNTGELFF
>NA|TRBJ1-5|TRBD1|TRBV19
TGTGCCAGTGCCCGGGACAGGGGGCGAGGATGGGGGAATCAGCCCCAGCATTTT
CASARDRGRGWGNQPQHF
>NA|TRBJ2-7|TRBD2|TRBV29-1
TGCAGCGTTAGCGGTCCGTCTAGCGGGAGTTCCTACGAGCAGTACTTC
CSVSGPSSGSSYEQYF
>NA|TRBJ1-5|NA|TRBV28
TGTGCCAGCTTCGACTGGGGGGCAGGGGAGGGTCAGCCCCAGCATTTT
CASFDWGAGEGQPQHF
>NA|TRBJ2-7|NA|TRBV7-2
TGTGCCAGCAGCTTAGGGAGGCGTTACGAGCAGTACTTC
CASSLGRRYEQYF
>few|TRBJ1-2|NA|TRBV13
TGTGCCAGCAGCTTACCTCTTAGTACCTATGGCTACACCTTC
CASSLPLSTYGYTF
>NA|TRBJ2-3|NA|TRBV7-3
TGTGCCAGCAGCCTAGGGGCTCGCGGGACTGGCACAGATACGCAGTATTTT
CASSLGARGTGTDTQYF
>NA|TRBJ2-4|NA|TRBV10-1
TGCGCCAGCAGTGAGTCGAGCTGGCTGCAGGGTGTAGCCAAAAACATTCAGTACTTC
CASSESSWLQGVAKNIQYF
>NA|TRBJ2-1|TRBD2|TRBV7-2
TGTGCCAGCAGCTTAGTTGGTAGCGGGAGACCATCTTTTCGCAATGAGCAGTTCTTC
CASSLVGSGRPSFRNEQFF
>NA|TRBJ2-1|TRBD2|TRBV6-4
TGTGCCAGCAGTGTTCAAGCGGGAGGGATGGATGAGCAGTTCTTC
CASSVQAGGMDEQFF
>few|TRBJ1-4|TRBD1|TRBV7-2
TGTGCCAGCAGCCCGAGACAGGGGGCGCAGGATAATGAAAAACTGTTTTTT
CASSPRQGAQDNEKLFF
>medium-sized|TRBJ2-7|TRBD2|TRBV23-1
TGCGCCAGCAGTCAATCCCACTGGCTAGCGGGAGTGGGCGAGCAGTACTTC
CASSQSHWLAGVGEQYF
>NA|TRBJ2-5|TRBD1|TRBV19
TGTGCCAGTAGTATCGGGACAGGGGTCCAAGAGACCCAGTACTTC
CASSIGTGVQETQYF
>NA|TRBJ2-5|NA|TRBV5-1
TGCGCCAGCAGCTCCCGTGGGGGCCGGGAGACCCAGTACTTC
CASSSRGGRETQYF
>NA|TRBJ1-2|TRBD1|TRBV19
TGTGCCAGTAGTCCGACAACAGGGGGCATAGATGGCTACACCTTC
CASSPTTGGIDGYTF
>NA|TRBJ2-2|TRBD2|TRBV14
TGTGCCAGTACACTAGCGGGACGGTCCGGGGAGCTGTTTTTT
CASTLAGRSGELFF
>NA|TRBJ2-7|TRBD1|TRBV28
TGTGCCAGCAGTTTACCCGGGACAGGGGCCTACGAGCAGTACTTC
CASSLPGTGAYEQYF
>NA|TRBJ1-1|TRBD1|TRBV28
TGTGCCAGCAGTGGAGACAGGGTCCAGAACACTGAAGCTTTCTTT
CASSGDRVQNTEAFF
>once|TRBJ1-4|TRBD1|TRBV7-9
TGTGCCAGCAGTATTACAGGGGGGGCTAATGAAAAACTGTTTTTT
CASSITGGANEKLFF
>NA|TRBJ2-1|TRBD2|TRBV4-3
TGCGCCAGCAGCCAAGCGGCAGGTAGCGGGAGTGGAAGGTACAATGAGCAGTTCTTC
CASSQAAGSGSGRYNEQFF
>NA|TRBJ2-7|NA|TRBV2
TGTGCCAGCAGTAAACAGGGAGCCTCCTACGAGCAGTACTTC
CASSKQGASYEQYF
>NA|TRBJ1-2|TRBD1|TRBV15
TGTGCCACCAGCAGAGGTGGGACCAACAGGGGCGGCTATGGCTACACCTTC
CATSRGGTNRGGYGYTF